This passage covers 13 T cell receptor beta chains from one sample sequenced in a study of shared clonotypes between healthy human individuals. Clones were read by immunoSEQ multiplex PCR, and TCRdb kept only the in-frame ones, dropping some. The sample records more than 2,000,000 clones, 90% to 95% being singletons. Sequencing input: naive CD4+ T cells from PBMCs. Regarding subset: CD45RA+ positively selected. These receptors were taken from a man younger than 35 in good health. Some clones in this sample may be carry-over from other donors' samples.

The V call is TRBV20-1, the J call TRBJ2-1; possible D gene TRBD2, 6 bases. CDR3 length: 11 residues. V lost 3 bases to trimming and J lost 9 bases, with 9 bases between them. Germline V gene data show CDR1 as DFQATT and CDR2 as SNEGSKA (reference sequence). The DNA of the CDR3 is TGCAGTGCTAGGGGGGGTATTGAGCAGTTCTTC. Amino acids: CSARGGIEQFF.

The J gene is TRBJ1-4, the V gene TRBV5-8; D call uncertain. This CDR3 is 14 amino acids long. Germline values: CDR1 SGHTS, CDR2 YDEGEE. Deletions cut 0 bases from V and 4 bases from J, with 7 bases between. Here the CDR3 DNA reads TGTGCCAGCAGCTTGGCCGGGATTAATGAAAAACTGTTTTTT. Residues: CASSLAGINEKLFF. Full variable domain (rest looked up from reference TRBV5-8 and TRBJ1-4): EAGVTQSPTHLIKTRGQQATLRCSPISGHTSVYWYQQALGLGLQFLLWYDEGEERNRGNFPPRFSGRQFPNYSSELNVNALELEDSALYLCASSLAGINEKLFFGSGTQLSVL.

V usage is TRBV15 and J usage is TRBJ2-2; 7 bases match TRBD2. Looked up from germline, CDR1 is LNHNV and CDR2 is YYDKDF (reference sequence). This CDR3 comprises 15 residues. The trim removed 4 bases at V and 3 bases at J, leaving 5 bases unmatched. Here the CDR3 DNA reads TGTGCCACCAGCAAGGCTAGCGGCCACACCGGGGAGCTGTTTTTT. Its protein product is CATSKASGHTGELFF.

This clone appeared a single time. The same CDR3 can be traced to other DNA sequences in this sample. V is TRBV29-1 and J is TRBJ2-5, with a tentative D call TRBD2 (5 bases). Looked up from germline, CDR1 is SQVTM and CDR2 is ANQGSEA. CDR3 size: 13 residues. The V end was cut by 3 bases, the J end by 5 bases, with 13 bases between. This chain's CDR3 is CSVDPGIEETQYF. For the CDR3, the DNA is TGCAGCGTTGACCCGGGAATTGAGGAGACCCAGTACTTC.

This clone was detected only once. Other DNA sequences within the sample encode an identical CDR3. The CDR3 spells CASSLEGLDQPQHF. The CDR3 bases are TGCGCCAGCAGCTTGGAGGGTTTGGATCAGCCCCAGCATTTT. The chain uses TRBV5-1 and TRBJ1-5, with no clear D. This CDR3 region has 14 residues. Germline-derived CDR1 and CDR2 are SGHRS and YFSETQ. Trimming removed 0 bases from V and 5 bases from J, with 9 bases in between.

The chain's CDR3 is CASSLVPGRGNYGYTF. The CDR3 DNA sequence: TGTGCCAGCAGCTTAGTTCCGGGACGGGGAAACTATGGCTACACCTTC. This chain joins TRBV7-2 and TRBJ1-2; maybe TRBD1 (5 bases). V was trimmed by 1 base and J by 2 bases, leaving 14 bases between them. Germline values: CDR1 SGHTA, CDR2 FQGNSA. The CDR3 length is 16 residues. Based on the CDR3 plus reference TRBV7-2 and TRBJ1-2, the full variable domain is GAGVSQSPSNKVTEKGKDVELRCDPISGHTALYWYRQSLGQGLEFLIYFQGNSAPDKSGLPSDRFSAERTGGSVSTLTIQRTQQEDSAVYLCASSLVPGRGNYGYTFGSGTRLTVV.

The chain combines TRBV5-1 with TRBJ1-2; tentatively, D is TRBD1 (5 bases). The CDR3 spans 18 residues. Trimming removed 0 bases at V and 1 base at J, with 19 bases between. CDR1 is SGHRS, CDR2 YFSETQ, per germline. CDR3 DNA: TGCGCCAGCAGCTTGGTGGCAGGGTCGAATGGGCTTAACTATGGCTACACCTTC. Amino acid sequence: CASSLVAGSNGLNYGYTF. The full variable domain, completed using reference TRBV5-1 and TRBJ1-2, is KAGVTQTPRYLIKTRGQQVTLSCSPISGHRSVSWYQQTPGQGLQFLFEYFSETQRNKGNFPGRFSGRQFSNSRSEMNVSTLELGDSALYLCASSLVAGSNGLNYGYTFGSGTRLTVV.

Of note for this clone: Other DNA sequences in this sample translate to the same CDR3. V and J are TRBV6-5 and TRBJ1-4; D may be TRBD1 (6 bases). CDR1 and CDR2 from the germline V gene are MNHEY and SVGAGI. There are 15 residues in the CDR3. Trimming took 6 bases from V and 4 from J, leaving 15 bases between them. The CDR3 reads CASSAAGANNEKLFF. DNA for the CDR3: TGTGCCAGCAGCGCTGCAGGGGCCAATAATGAAAAACTGTTTTTT.

The gene calls are TRBV7-8 and TRBJ1-5; TRBD1 aligns across 10 bases. CDR1 is SGHVS and CDR2 is FQNEAQ in the germline V gene. This CDR3 has 19 amino acids. With 5 bases clipped from V and 2 bases from J, the junction kept 15 bases outside the gene matches. The CDR3 bases are TGTGCCAGCAGCCCGAGCGATGGGGTCGGACAGGGGGGCAATCAGCCCCAGCATTTT. Translation gives CASSPSDGVGQGGNQPQHF.

V usage is TRBV14 and J usage is TRBJ2-2; tentative D call: TRBD1 (6 bases). The length of the CDR3 is 16 residues. Germline V gene sequence: CDR1 SGHDN, CDR2 FVKESK. V dropped 4 bases and J dropped 4 bases, with 16 bases sitting between them. The CDR3 region is CASSLQTGRITGELFF. The CDR3 coding sequence is TGTGCCAGCAGCCTTCAGACAGGTAGAATCACCGGGGAGCTGTTTTTT.

This sequence joins TRBV14 and TRBJ2-1; 10 bases fit TRBD2. The trim removed 1 base at V and 14 bases at J, leaving 11 bases unmatched. The CDR3 is 15 amino acids. Germline V lookup: CDR1 SGHDN, CDR2 FVKESK. Written as DNA, the CDR3 is TGTGCCAGCAGCCAAGTGAGTGAGCGGGAGGGCCAGAAGTTCTTC. Translation gives CASSQVSEREGQKFF.

This chain links TRBV28 with TRBJ2-5; 9 bases match TRBD2. Germline-derived CDR1 and CDR2 are MDHEN and SYDVKM. This CDR3 contains 18 residues. Trimming at V came to 7 bases and at J to 5 bases, leaving 20 bases not matched to a gene. This chain's CDR3 is CASTLWGSREGLGETQYF. The CDR3 coding sequence is TGTGCCAGCACCCTTTGGGGCTCGCGGGAGGGCCTCGGGGAGACCCAGTACTTC.

CDR3 residues: CASRADRGTAEAFF. CDR3 nucleotides: TGTGCCAGCAGAGCCGACAGGGGGACGGCTGAAGCTTTCTTT. The chain is built from TRBV5-6 and TRBJ1-1; 9 positions match TRBD1. V was clipped by 5 bases and J by 6 bases; unmatched bases: 8. The CDR3 is 14 residues long. In germline, CDR1 is SGHDT, CDR2 YYEEEE.